A selection of T cell receptor beta chains follows, all from one sample in a study of vaccination effects on CD4 cells after COVID-19. The table came from immunoSEQ multiplex PCR; TCRdb's copy has only in-frame clones and leaves some out. The sample contains under 65,000 clones, roughly 76% of which appear only once. For these TCRs, the target antigens are not known. Sequencing was performed on CD4+ T cells from PBMCs cultured with HCoV-229E spike peptides, taken before COVID-19 vaccination. The source of these receptors is a human donor who received a COVID-19 vaccine. The CDR3 runs from the conserved cysteine through the conserved F or W. A D gene is named only where the DNA matches it firmly. Clone size is given for some rows only: seen once, a few or many times, or a class if the clone is expanded.

cdr3_aa cdr3_nt d_call j_call cdr3_length v_call clone_size
CASSRTGTRANVLTF TGTGCCAGCAGTCGTACAGGGACAAGGGCCAACGTCCTGACTTTC NA TRBJ2-6 15 TRBV5-4 NA
CASSAAVQETQYF TGTGCCAGCAGCGCGGCAGTACAAGAGACCCAGTACTTC NA TRBJ2-5 13 TRBV9 NA
CASRTGFSGNTIYF TGTGCCAGCCGGACAGGCTTCTCTGGAAACACCATATATTTT TRBD1 TRBJ1-3 14 TRBV2 NA
CASSIYLARSGNTIYF TGTGCCAGTAGTATTTATCTGGCTCGCTCTGGAAACACCATATATTTT NA TRBJ1-3 16 TRBV19 few
CASNRQGGEKLFF TGTGCCAGCAACCGACAGGGGGGTGAAAAACTGTTTTTT TRBD1 TRBJ1-4 13 TRBV3-1/TRBV3-2 NA
CASRQGVSDYGYTF TGTGCCAGCAGACAGGGGGTATCAGACTATGGCTACACCTTC TRBD1 TRBJ1-2 14 TRBV6-5 few
CAWSRGGQPQHF TGTGCCTGGAGTCGAGGGGGACAGCCCCAGCATTTT NA TRBJ1-5 12 TRBV30 NA
CASSLYSNQPQHF TGCGCCAGCAGCCTATATAGCAATCAGCCCCAGCATTTT NA TRBJ1-5 13 TRBV5-1 NA
CAISELTSTPDTQYF TGTGCCATCAGTGAGCTGACTAGCACCCCAGATACGCAGTATTTT TRBD2 TRBJ2-3 15 TRBV10-3 once
CASSFSGGGADTQYF TGTGCCAGCAGCTTTTCAGGGGGCGGGGCAGATACGCAGTATTTT TRBD1 TRBJ2-3 15 TRBV5-5 NA
CASSVGGIGRTDTQYF TGTGCCAGCAGCGTAGGAGGGATTGGACGCACAGATACGCAGTATTTT NA TRBJ2-3 16 TRBV9 once
CASLGASGANVLTF TGTGCCAGCTTAGGGGCCTCTGGGGCCAACGTCCTGACTTTC NA TRBJ2-6 14 TRBV28 few
CRQPRSVTGYTF TGCAGACAACCCCGATCGGTTACTGGCTACACCTTC NA TRBJ1-2 12 TRBV29-1 NA
CASSFTGSSGNTIYF TGTGCCAGCAGTTTTACAGGTTCCTCTGGAAACACCATATATTTT NA TRBJ1-3 15 TRBV27 NA
CATSRVVGNTIYF TGTGCCACCAGCAGAGTAGTTGGAAACACCATATATTTT NA TRBJ1-3 13 TRBV15 once
CASSPPGASTDTQYF TGTGCCAGCTCACCACCGGGAGCATCCACAGATACGCAGTATTTT NA TRBJ2-3 15 TRBV18 NA
CASSQAKVPAGTDTQYF TGCGCCAGCAGCCAAGCAAAGGTTCCGGCTGGCACAGATACGCAGTATTTT NA TRBJ2-3 17 TRBV4-1 NA
CASSPQDGFYGYTF TGTGCCAGCAGTCCACAGGACGGATTCTATGGCTACACCTTC NA TRBJ1-2 14 TRBV9 NA
CASSLGGIQHF TGTGCCAGCAGCTTGGGGGGGATCCAGCATTTT NA TRBJ1-5 11 TRBV5-8 NA
CATSDWAGSSYNEQFF TGTGCCACCAGTGATTGGGCGGGAAGCTCCTACAATGAGCAGTTCTTC NA TRBJ2-1 16 TRBV24-1 once
CASSPQTDTQYF TGTGCCAGCAGCCCGCAGACGGATACGCAGTATTTT NA TRBJ2-3 12 TRBV6-6 NA
CASSWFSSGGTSDTQYF TGCGCCAGCAGCTGGTTCTCAAGCGGGGGGACCTCAGATACGCAGTATTTT TRBD2 TRBJ2-3 17 TRBV5-1 NA
CASSSTSGGYNEQFF TGTGCCAGCAGTTCGACTAGCGGGGGATACAATGAGCAGTTCTTC TRBD2 TRBJ2-1 15 TRBV28 NA
CASSFGPYNEQFF TGTGCCAGCAGTTTCGGGCCTTACAATGAGCAGTTCTTC NA TRBJ2-1 13 TRBV12-3/TRBV12-4 once
CASSSGQTYYGYTF TGTGCCAGCAGCTCGGGACAGACTTACTATGGCTACACCTTC TRBD1 TRBJ1-2 14 TRBV7-9 NA
CASSYTLYEQFF TGTGCCAGCAGTTATACATTGTATGAGCAGTTCTTC NA TRBJ2-1 12 TRBV12-3/TRBV12-4 NA
CASSLQGYSNQPQHF TGTGCCAGCAGCTTACAGGGGTATAGCAATCAGCCCCAGCATTTT NA TRBJ1-5 15 TRBV11-2 few
CASSEQQGMEAFF TGTGCCAGCAGTGAACAACAGGGTATGGAGGCTTTCTTT NA TRBJ1-1 13 TRBV6-4 NA
CASSKKFLTSSTGELFF TGTGCCAGCAGCAAAAAGTTTTTGACTAGCAGCACCGGGGAGCTGTTTTTT NA TRBJ2-2 17 TRBV21-1 NA
CASSLTDTQYF TGTGCCAGCAGTTTAACGGATACGCAGTATTTT NA TRBJ2-3 11 TRBV12-3/TRBV12-4 once
CASTLYSQGPYGYTF TGTGCCAGCACCCTATATAGCCAGGGGCCGTATGGCTACACCTTC NA TRBJ1-2 15 TRBV6-5 NA
CASSLEDEGADTQYF TGCGCCAGCAGCTTGGAGGACGAGGGGGCAGATACGCAGTATTTT NA TRBJ2-3 15 TRBV5-1 NA
CASSVDGNEQFF TGTGCCAGCAGCGTAGACGGCAATGAGCAGTTCTTC NA TRBJ2-1 12 TRBV9 NA
CASSLGGDGTEAFF TGTGCCAGCAGCTTAGGCGGGGATGGGACTGAAGCTTTCTTT NA TRBJ1-1 14 TRBV7-2 NA
CASSYRGQGNRGYTF TGTGCCAGCAGTTACAGGGGACAGGGGAATCGTGGCTACACCTTC TRBD1 TRBJ1-2 15 TRBV6-5 NA
CASSLLTGRGTGELFF TGTGCCAGCAGCTTGCTGACAGGGCGTGGGACCGGGGAGCTGTTTTTT TRBD1 TRBJ2-2 16 TRBV7-2 NA
CSGGGGRVNYGYTF TGCAGCGGGGGTGGGGGGCGAGTTAACTATGGCTACACCTTC NA TRBJ1-2 14 TRBV29-1 NA
CASSRDRGNSPLHF TGTGCCAGCAGTCGGGACAGGGGAAATTCACCCCTCCACTTT TRBD1 TRBJ1-6 14 TRBV6-6 NA
CASSSTGFGKMNEKLFF TGTGCCAGCAGCTCAACCGGTTTTGGGAAAATGAATGAAAAACTGTTTTTT NA TRBJ1-4 17 TRBV3-1/TRBV3-2 NA
CASSQRGADEKLFF TGTGCCAGCAGCCAAAGGGGGGCCGACGAAAAACTGTTTTTT NA TRBJ1-4 14 TRBV3-1/TRBV3-2 NA
CATSRGVTGSYGYTF TGTGCCACCAGCAGAGGTGTGACAGGGAGCTATGGCTACACCTTC TRBD1 TRBJ1-2 15 TRBV15 NA
CASRESYGYTF TGCGCCAGCAGGGAAAGCTATGGCTACACCTTC NA TRBJ1-2 11 TRBV10-2 NA
CASSAARGTEYSPLHF TGTGCCAGCAGTGCGGCGCGGGGGACAGAGTATTCACCCCTCCACTTT TRBD1 TRBJ1-6 16 TRBV2 few
CASRKTGGEVNYGYTF TGTGCCAGCAGGAAGACAGGGGGCGAGGTTAACTATGGCTACACCTTC TRBD1 TRBJ1-2 16 TRBV2 NA
CASSPTTDTQYF TGTGCCAGCAGTCCAACCACAGATACGCAGTATTTT NA TRBJ2-3 12 TRBV6-5 NA